A single sample is the source of the 6 T cell receptor beta chains below, sequenced in a study of T cells in localized non-small cell lung cancer (dated by TCRdb to 2018 to 2021). The protocol used for the library was the immunoSEQ multiplex PCR assay. This is the immuneACCESS table as TCRdb keeps it, with only in-frame sequences that have V and J called. A part of the clones is gone; compared with another copy, unresolved V genes explain less than half, and the rest is unexplained. Across this sample there are fewer than 35,000 clones, with about nine tenths seen only once. Under 6% of the sample goes to the ten largest clones. This specimen was PBMCs, taken before any cancer treatment. The receptors derive from a man aged 40 to 75 with stage II lung adenocarcinoma.

This clone came up a few times. V gene TRBV5-1 combines with J gene TRBJ1-2; tentatively, D is TRBD1 (6 bases). This CDR3 has 13 amino acids. Per the germline V gene, CDR1 is SGHRS and CDR2 is YFSETQ. Trimming pared 5 bases from V and 8 bases from J, leaving 16 bases between. CDR3 region: CASRLSTGTGYTF. In DNA form, the CDR3 reads TGCGCCAGCAGACTAAGTACAGGGACCGGCTACACCTTC.

V gene TRBV10-2 combines with J gene TRBJ2-1; TRBD2 matches 12 bases. The germline V gene has CDR1 WSHSY and CDR2 SAAADI. The V segment lost 7 bases and the J segment 8 bases; nucleotides outside the gene matches: 18. This CDR3 region has 18 residues. CDR3 bases: TGCGCCAGCAAGAAGCACCCCGGGACTAGCGGGTCCGGTGATGAGCAGTTCTTC. It yields the protein CASKKHPGTSGSGDEQFF.

This chain uses TRBV5-6 with TRBJ2-5, with D perhaps TRBD1 (6 bases). The CDR3 runs to 14 residues. Trimming shortened V by 0 bases and J by 4 bases, and 10 bases separated the two germline ends. Germline loops: CDR1 SGHDT, CDR2 YYEEEE. In nucleotides, the CDR3 is TGTGCCAGCAGCTTGGGTACAGGGCGAGAGACCCAGTACTTC. As protein: CASSLGTGRETQYF.

The rearrangement joins TRBV5-4 to TRBJ1-3; the D gene is possibly TRBD1 (5 bases). V shed 0 bases and J shed 0 bases, with 10 bases lying between them. The CDR3 contains 16 residues. Germline V CDR1 and CDR2: SGHNT, YYREEE (reference sequence). The CDR3 coding sequence is TGTGCCAGCAGCTTGGGGGGACGTAGCTCTGGAAACACCATATATTTT. This translates into CASSLGGRSSGNTIYF.

In this sample, this clone turned up a few times. The chain uses TRBV1 and TRBJ1-4; the DNA was not used to check the table's D call, TRBD1. TRBV1 is a pseudogene locus. This CDR3 region has 17 residues. The CDR3 region is CTSSHNRLPPTNEKLFF. For the CDR3, the DNA is TGCACCAGCAGCCATAACAGGCTACCCCCAACTAATGAAAAACTGTTTTTT.

The CDR3 DNA is TGTGCCAGCAGCGTAGATGGACTAGCGAACGGGGCCAACGTCCTGACTTTC. This encodes CASSVDGLANGANVLTF. The rearrangement uses TRBV9 and TRBJ2-6; 9 bases line up with TRBD2. CDR3 length: 17 amino acids. J gave up 4 bases and V 0 bases, and 5 bases lay outside the gene matches. CDR1 and CDR2 from the germline V gene are SGDLS and YYNGEE.